This T cell receptor beta chain was captured by sequencing in a study of immune cell composition in non-small cell lung cancer. Looking at the study overall: Lung adenocarcinoma or squamous carcinoma made up most tumours. Study-wide results and caveats: Squamous carcinomas (around 80%) more often had tumour-associated clones >0.5% than adenocarcinomas (roughly 35%).

Using immunoSEQ multiplex PCR, the repertoire was profiled, and TCRdb retains in-frame clones only, with some absent. The sample consists of approximately 8,200 clones, about 78% of them appearing once. As concerns this clone: The antigen remains undetermined.

The receptor comes from a human donor with non-small cell lung cancer. Sequenced input: lung tumor tissue.

CDR3 DNA sequence: TGCGCCAGCACCCCGGACGGTACTGGTACTAGAATGAACACTGAAGCTTTCTTT. Its protein is CASTPDGTGTRMNTEAFF. The rearrangement joins TRBV5-1 to TRBJ1-1, with D hard to call. CDR3 length: 18 residues. The V gene's germline CDR1 is SGHRS and CDR2 YFSETQ. The V and J ends lost 6 bases and 0 bases respectively, with 24 bases between them.